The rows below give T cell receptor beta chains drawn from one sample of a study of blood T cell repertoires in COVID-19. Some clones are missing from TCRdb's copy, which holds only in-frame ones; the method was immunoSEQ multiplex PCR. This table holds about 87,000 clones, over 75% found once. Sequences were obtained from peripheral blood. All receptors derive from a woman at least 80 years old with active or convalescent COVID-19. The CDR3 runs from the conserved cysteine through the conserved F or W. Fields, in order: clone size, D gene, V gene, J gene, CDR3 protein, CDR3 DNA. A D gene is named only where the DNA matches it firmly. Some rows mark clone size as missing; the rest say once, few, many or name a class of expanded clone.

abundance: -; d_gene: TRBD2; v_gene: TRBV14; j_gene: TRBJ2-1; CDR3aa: CASSQDSASGIGEQFF; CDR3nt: TGTGCCAGCAGCCAAGATTCGGCTAGCGGGATAGGTGAGCAGTTCTTC
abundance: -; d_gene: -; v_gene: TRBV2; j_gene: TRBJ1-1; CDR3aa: CASNLLNTEAFF; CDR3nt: TGTGCCAGCAATCTCCTGAACACTGAAGCTTTCTTT
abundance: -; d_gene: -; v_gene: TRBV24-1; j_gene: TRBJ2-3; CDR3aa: CATSDLDRFDTQYF; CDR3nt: TGTGCCACCAGTGATTTAGACAGGTTTGATACGCAGTATTTT
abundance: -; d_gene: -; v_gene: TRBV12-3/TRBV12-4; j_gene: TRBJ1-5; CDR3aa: CASSLPLNQPQHF; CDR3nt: TGTGCCAGCAGTTTACCCCTAAATCAGCCCCAGCATTTT
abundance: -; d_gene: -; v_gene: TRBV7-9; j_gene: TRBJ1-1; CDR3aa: CASSFQGNPNTEAFF; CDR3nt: TGTGCCAGCAGCTTTCAGGGGAACCCGAACACTGAAGCTTTCTTT
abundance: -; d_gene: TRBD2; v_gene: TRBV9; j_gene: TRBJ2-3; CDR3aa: CASSPSGGSTDTQYF; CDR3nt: TGTGCCAGCAGCCCCTCGGGGGGGAGCACAGATACGCAGTATTTT
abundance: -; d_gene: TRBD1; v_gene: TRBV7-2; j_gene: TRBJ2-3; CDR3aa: CASSLFLVAGQGTDTQYF; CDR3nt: TGTGCCAGCAGCTTATTCCTCGTTGCGGGACAGGGCACAGATACGCAGTATTTT
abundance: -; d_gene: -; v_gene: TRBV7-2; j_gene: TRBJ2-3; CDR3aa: CASSLVSGSTDTQYF; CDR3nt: TGTGCCAGCAGCTTAGTCAGCGGGAGCACAGATACGCAGTATTTT
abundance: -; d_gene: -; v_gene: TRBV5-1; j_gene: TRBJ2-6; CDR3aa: CASSETGIYVSGANVLTF; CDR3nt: TGCGCCAGCAGCGAAACCGGGATATATGTCTCTGGGGCCAACGTCCTGACTTTC
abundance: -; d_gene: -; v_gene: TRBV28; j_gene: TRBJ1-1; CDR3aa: CASSLGGIKTEAFF; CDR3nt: TGTGCCAGCAGTTTAGGGGGGATAAAGACTGAAGCTTTCTTT
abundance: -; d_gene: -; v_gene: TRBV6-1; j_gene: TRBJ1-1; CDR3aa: CASSELSGPLLNTEAFF; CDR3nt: TGTGCCAGCAGTGAATTGAGCGGACCTCTCCTGAACACTGAAGCTTTCTTT
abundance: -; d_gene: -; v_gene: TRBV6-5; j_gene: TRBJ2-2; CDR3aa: CASSSGNTGELFF; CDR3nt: TGTGCCAGCTCGAGCGGGAACACCGGGGAGCTGTTTTTT
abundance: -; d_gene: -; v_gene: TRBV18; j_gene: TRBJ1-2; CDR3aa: CASSTSQDPRNYGYTF; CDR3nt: TGTGCCAGCTCAACATCACAGGACCCGCGGAACTATGGCTACACCTTC
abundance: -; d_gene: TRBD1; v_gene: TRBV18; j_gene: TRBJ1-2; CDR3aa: CASSRRDREGYTF; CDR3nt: TGTGCCAGCTCACGCCGGGACAGGGAAGGCTACACCTTC
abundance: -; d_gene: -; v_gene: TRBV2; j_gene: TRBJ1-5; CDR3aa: CASRKDGGNQPQHF; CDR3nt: TGTGCCAGCAGGAAGGACGGGGGGAATCAGCCCCAGCATTTT
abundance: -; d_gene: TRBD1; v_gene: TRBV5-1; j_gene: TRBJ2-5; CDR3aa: CASSLAGGEGETQYF; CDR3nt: TGCGCCAGCAGCTTGGCAGGGGGCGAGGGAGAGACCCAGTACTTC
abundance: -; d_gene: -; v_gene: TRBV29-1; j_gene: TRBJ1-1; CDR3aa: CSAPPRLLNTEAFF; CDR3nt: TGCAGCGCCCCTCCGCGGCTCCTAAACACTGAAGCTTTCTTT
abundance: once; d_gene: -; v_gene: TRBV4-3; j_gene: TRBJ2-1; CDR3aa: CASSQESGNEQFF; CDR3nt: TGCGCCAGCAGCCAAGAATCCGGGAATGAGCAGTTCTTC
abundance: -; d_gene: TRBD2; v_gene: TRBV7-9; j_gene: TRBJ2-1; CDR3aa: CASSFTEGLSSYNEQFF; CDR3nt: TGTGCCAGCAGCTTCACCGAGGGACTAAGCTCCTACAATGAGCAGTTCTTC
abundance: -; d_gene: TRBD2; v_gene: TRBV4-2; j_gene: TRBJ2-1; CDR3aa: CASSQASGDSYNEQFF; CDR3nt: TGTGCCAGCAGCCAGGCTAGCGGGGACTCCTACAATGAGCAGTTCTTC
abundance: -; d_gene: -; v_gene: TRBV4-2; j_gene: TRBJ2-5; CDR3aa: CASSKSGGQGETQYF; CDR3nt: TGTGCCAGCAGCAAAAGCGGAGGGCAAGGAGAGACCCAGTACTTC
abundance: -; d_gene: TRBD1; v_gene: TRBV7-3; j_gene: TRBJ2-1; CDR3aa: CASSRTGGNEQFF; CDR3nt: TGTGCCAGCAGCCGGACAGGGGGCAATGAGCAGTTCTTC
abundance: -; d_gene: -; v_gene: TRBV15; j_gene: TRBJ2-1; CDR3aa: CATSRERLRGGEQFF; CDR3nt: TGTGCCACCAGCAGAGAGCGGTTGCGGGGTGGAGAGCAGTTCTTC
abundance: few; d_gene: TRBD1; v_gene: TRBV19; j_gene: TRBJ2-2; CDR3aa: CASSTDRVGELFF; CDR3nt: TGTGCCAGTAGTACCGACAGGGTCGGGGAGCTGTTTTTT
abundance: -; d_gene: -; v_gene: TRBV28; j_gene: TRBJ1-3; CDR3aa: CASSLSYRVFGNTIYF; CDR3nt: TGTGCCAGCAGCCTTAGCTATCGAGTGTTTGGAAACACCATATATTTT
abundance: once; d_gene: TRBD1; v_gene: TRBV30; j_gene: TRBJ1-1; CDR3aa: CAWGEGAEAFF; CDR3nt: TGTGCCTGGGGAGAGGGGGCAGAAGCTTTCTTT